This T cell receptor (beta chain) was sequenced for a study of CD8 T cells in Susac syndrome. The CDR3 loop spans 14 amino acids. V shed 0 bases and J shed 3 bases, with 8 bases lying between them. Germline V CDR1 and CDR2: MNHEY, SMNVEV (reference sequence). RNA, at about 0.5 to 1 ug, was reverse transcribed with random hexamers. The TCR beta CDR3 was amplified by immunoSEQ multiplex PCR across 54 Vbeta, 13 Jbeta. TCRdb processed the immunoSEQ multiplex PCR reads anew with MiXCR; each CDR3 protein has one entry. The sample lists 150,000 to 190,000 distinct CDR3 sequences; about 94% were seen once. Sequencing of TCR beta covered CD8+ and CD4+ T cells obtained from blood. The multiple sclerosis control cohort comprised treatment-naive individuals presenting with stable or active relapsing-remitting disease. Bulk CD8+ and CD4+ cells came from magnetic negative isolation; CD8+ TEMRA by FACS.

The sequence derives from a human donor with multiple sclerosis. The chain carries TRBV27 and TRBJ1-2; no clear D gene. The sequencing input was CD8+ T cells from PBMCs. The CDR3 spells CASSLSYPDYGYTF. DNA of the CDR3: TGTGCCAGCAGTTTATCGTACCCCGACTATGGCTACACCTTC.